Listed below are T cell receptor beta chains from one sample, sequenced in a study of graft-versus-host responses after intestinal transplantation. Profiling relied on immunoSEQ multiplex PCR, and the TCRdb table lists in-frame clones only, not all of them. Of 100,000 to 130,000 clones detected, about 87% appear once; the ten largest clones hold around 0.7%. Their specific antigens are unknown. Source: unstimulated CD4+ T cells sorted from spleen or lymph node cells, taken before transplant. The receptors stem from a human donor who was the organ donor for an intestinal transplant. The CDR3 runs from the conserved cysteine through the conserved F or W. D genes are given only for firm matches. Size tells how often a clone was seen (once, few, many) or the class of an expanded clone, and some rows leave it out.

>TRBV6-1|NA|TRBJ2-1|NA
TGTGCCAGCAGTGGCGGACCCTCCCCCGAGCAGTTCTTC
CASSGGPSPEQFF
>TRBV11-3|TRBD1|TRBJ2-6|NA
TGTGCCAGCAGCTGGGGACAGGCGGCTGGGGCCAACGTCCTGACTTTC
CASSWGQAAGANVLTF
>TRBV13|NA|TRBJ1-4|NA
TGTGCCAGCAGCTTAGTAAGGACTAATGAAAAACTGTTTTTT
CASSLVRTNEKLFF
>TRBV15|NA|TRBJ2-5|NA
TGTGCCACCAGCAGAGATATGAGTTCAGGAGGGGAGACCCAGTACTTC
CATSRDMSSGGETQYF
>TRBV6-5|TRBD1|TRBJ2-7|NA
TGTGCCAGCAGTTTGGCCGGGACAGGGGCCTACGAGCAGTACTTC
CASSLAGTGAYEQYF
>TRBV18|TRBD2|TRBJ2-7|NA
TGTGCCAGCTCACCTCGGACTAGCGGGTACGAGCAGTACTTC
CASSPRTSGYEQYF
>TRBV5-6|NA|TRBJ1-4|NA
TGTGCCAGCAGGCGGAAAGGCGAAAAACTGTTTTTT
CASRRKGEKLFF
>TRBV6-5|NA|TRBJ2-7|NA
TGTGCCAGCAGTCAAACCCGGACAACCTACGAGCAGTACTTC
CASSQTRTTYEQYF
>TRBV2|NA|TRBJ2-7|NA
TGTGCCACAACCCGGATGGGGTACGAGCAGTACTTC
CATTRMGYEQYF
>TRBV10-1|NA|TRBJ2-7|once
TGCGCCAGCAGTGAGTTTGCAGGGGGGTCGTATGAGCAGTACTTC
CASSEFAGGSYEQYF
>TRBV11-3|TRBD2|TRBJ2-3|NA
TGTGCCAGCAGCTTAGCGCTGGTAGCGGGAAGCACAGATACGCAGTATTTT
CASSLALVAGSTDTQYF
>TRBV7-3|NA|TRBJ1-1|few
TGTGCCAGCAGGGGACCGGGGAACACTGAAGCTTTCTTT
CASRGPGNTEAFF
>TRBV6-4|NA|TRBJ1-2|NA
TGTGCCAGCAGTGACCCTCCGGGGGGAATCTATGGCTACACCTTC
CASSDPPGGIYGYTF
>TRBV4-1|TRBD2|TRBJ2-7|NA
TGCGCCAGCAGCCGAATAGCGGGAGGGTCCCACGAGCAGTACTTC
CASSRIAGGSHEQYF
>TRBV11-2|NA|TRBJ2-7|few
TGTGCCAGCAGCTTAAACCGAAACTCCTACGAGCAGTACTTC
CASSLNRNSYEQYF
>TRBV11-2|NA|TRBJ2-2|NA
TGTGCCAGCAGTCACCCCGGGGAGCTGTTTTTT
CASSHPGELFF
>TRBV6-1|TRBD1|TRBJ2-1|few
TGTGCCAGCAGTGTAAGCCTGTGGGACAGGGGGAGGAATGAGCAGTTCTTC
CASSVSLWDRGRNEQFF
>TRBV7-9|NA|TRBJ1-5|NA
TGTGCCAGCAGCAGGGACGGACTAAACAATCAGCCCCAGCATTTT
CASSRDGLNNQPQHF
>TRBV5-6|NA|TRBJ1-4|NA
TGTGCCAGCAAAGTCTGGGAGGGGGCTAATGAAAAACTGTTTTTT
CASKVWEGANEKLFF
>TRBV19|NA|TRBJ2-1|NA
TGTGCCAGTAGTCTCAGATTGTGGTGGGGGCCGAATTACTCCTACAATGAGCAGTTCTTC
CASSLRLWWGPNYSYNEQFF
>TRBV5-1|TRBD1|TRBJ2-5|NA
TGCGCCAGCAGCTCCGGGACAGGGGATCAAGAGACCCAGTACTTC
CASSSGTGDQETQYF
>TRBV6-1|NA|TRBJ2-5|NA
TGTGCCAGCAGTCCGCAAGGGCCTAGGGAGACCCAGTACTTC
CASSPQGPRETQYF
>TRBV2|NA|TRBJ2-4|NA
TGTGCCAGCATCAGGGATTTCAAAAACATTCAGTACTTC
CASIRDFKNIQYF
>TRBV29-1|TRBD2|TRBJ2-2|NA
TGCAGCGTTCCCGCGGGCGGGGGGCGAGGCACCGGGGAGCTGTTTTTT
CSVPAGGGRGTGELFF
>TRBV5-5|NA|TRBJ2-3|NA
TGTGCCAGCAGCTTGGTCAGAACAGCGGCTAGCACAGATACGCAGTATTTT
CASSLVRTAASTDTQYF
>TRBV5-1|NA|TRBJ2-7|few
TGCGCCAGCAGGGACAGCTCCTACGAGCAGTACTTC
CASRDSSYEQYF
>TRBV28|NA|TRBJ2-3|NA
TGTGCCAGCACCTCCGACCGTCGGTTAACAGATACGCAGTATTTT
CASTSDRRLTDTQYF
>TRBV7-3|TRBD2|TRBJ2-3|NA
TGTGCCAGCAGCTTAACGCCAAGCGGGGGTGCAGATACGCAGTATTTT
CASSLTPSGGADTQYF
>TRBV7-8|NA|TRBJ1-5|NA
TGTGCCAGCAGCATACGATGGGATCAGCCCCAGCATTTT
CASSIRWDQPQHF
>TRBV6-1|NA|TRBJ1-2|NA
TGTGCCAGCAGTGAAGGCTCCGGTCAGGCCTATGGCTACACCTTC
CASSEGSGQAYGYTF
>TRBV6-6|NA|TRBJ2-3|once
TGTGCCAGCAGTTACCAAGGGGGGCTAGATACGCAGTATTTT
CASSYQGGLDTQYF
>TRBV11-3|NA|TRBJ1-2|NA
TGTGCCAGCAGCCCCAGTCGCGACTATGGCTACACCTTC
CASSPSRDYGYTF
>TRBV5-5|NA|TRBJ1-4|NA
TGTGCCAGCAGCTTGGGGCAGGGAAATGAAAAACTGTTTTTT
CASSLGQGNEKLFF
>TRBV5-1|NA|TRBJ1-3|once
TGCGCCAGCAGCCCATCTAGGGAACGGTCTGGAAACACCATATATTTT
CASSPSRERSGNTIYF
>TRBV11-2|NA|TRBJ2-5|NA
TGTGCCAGCAGCTGGAGGACAGTCCAAGAGACCCAGTACTTC
CASSWRTVQETQYF
>TRBV28|TRBD1|TRBJ2-7|NA
TGTGCCAGCAGTCCCCGGGACAGGGTCTTACTTAGCCTTTTC
CASSPRDRVLLSLF
>TRBV29-1|NA|TRBJ2-3|NA
TGCAGCGTTGAGGCCCAAGGCACAGATACGCAGTATTTT
CSVEAQGTDTQYF